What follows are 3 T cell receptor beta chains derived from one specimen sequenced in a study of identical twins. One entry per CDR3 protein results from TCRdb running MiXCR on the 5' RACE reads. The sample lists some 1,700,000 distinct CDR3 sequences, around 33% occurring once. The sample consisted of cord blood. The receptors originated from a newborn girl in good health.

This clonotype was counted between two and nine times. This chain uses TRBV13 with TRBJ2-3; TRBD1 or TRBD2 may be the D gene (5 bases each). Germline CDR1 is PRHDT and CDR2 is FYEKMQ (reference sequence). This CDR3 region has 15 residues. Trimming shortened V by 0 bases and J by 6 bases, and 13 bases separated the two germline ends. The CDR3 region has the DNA TGTGCCAGCAGCTTAGGGTTTGGGGGACCGGATACGCAGTATTTT. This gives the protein CASSLGFGGPDTQYF.

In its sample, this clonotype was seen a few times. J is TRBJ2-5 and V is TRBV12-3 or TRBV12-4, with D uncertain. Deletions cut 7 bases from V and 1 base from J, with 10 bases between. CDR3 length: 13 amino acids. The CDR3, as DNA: TGTGCCAGCACCCTGGGAAGCCAAGAGACCCAGTACTTC. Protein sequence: CASTLGSQETQYF.

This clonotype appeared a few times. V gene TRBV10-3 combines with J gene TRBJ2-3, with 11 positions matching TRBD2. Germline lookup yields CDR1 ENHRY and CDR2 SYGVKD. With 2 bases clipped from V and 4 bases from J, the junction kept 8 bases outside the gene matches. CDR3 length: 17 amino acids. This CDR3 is CAISEDASGRTADTQYF. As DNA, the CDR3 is TGTGCCATCAGTGAGGACGCTAGCGGGAGGACCGCAGATACGCAGTATTTT.